Below, 20 T cell receptor beta chains from the same sample are listed, as sequenced in a study of blood T cell repertoires in COVID-19 (TCRdb year 2020). Library generation was performed with the immunoSEQ multiplex PCR assay. In its TCRdb copy, this immuneACCESS table keeps in-frame sequences only and misses some clones. Where compared with another copy, unresolved V genes explain less than half of these, and the others have no known cause. Within this sample are roughly 190,000 clones, with roughly 80% of them counted one time only. Roughly 12% of the sample goes to the ten largest clones. The source material was peripheral blood. These receptors all stem from a woman aged 45-59 years with acute or convalescent COVID-19.

The chain has TRBV3-1 (or the pseudogene TRBV3-2) and TRBJ1-4; D is unclear. CDR3 length equals 14 residues. V gave up 1 base and J gave up 1 base, with 4 bases separating them. Germline V CDR1 and CDR2: LGHDT, YNNKEL (reference sequence). The CDR3 nucleotides are TGTGCCAGCAGCCAAGCAGGAACTAATGAAAAACTGTTTTTT. This translates into CASSQAGTNEKLFF.

The V call is TRBV28, the J call TRBJ1-2; D possibly corresponds to TRBD1 (6 bases). The CDR3 is 14 amino acids. V was trimmed by 5 bases and J by 8 bases, leaving 18 bases between them. The V gene's germline CDR1 is MDHEN and CDR2 SYDVKM. Here the CDR3 reads CASSPGLTGSGYTF. CDR3 DNA: TGTGCCAGCAGTCCCGGATTGACAGGTTCGGGCTACACCTTC.

The chain recombines TRBV9 with TRBJ2-1; possible D gene TRBD2, 5 bases. Germline V gives CDR1 SGDLS, CDR2 YYNGEE. The CDR3 has 15 amino acids. The germline V and J ends were trimmed by 0 bases and 5 bases, with 12 bases remaining between them. CDR3 sequence (DNA): TGTGCCAGCAGCGTAGGCGGGTTCTGGGACAATGAGCAGTTCTTC. Its protein is CASSVGGFWDNEQFF.

This clone came up a few times. The V and J genes are TRBV6-2 or TRBV6-3 and TRBJ2-1, with 7 bases identical to TRBD2. J was trimmed by 5 bases and V by 6 bases; bases with no gene match: 10. Germline loops: CDR1 MNHEY, CDR2 SVGEGT. The CDR3 extends over 15 amino acids. The CDR3 here is CASSPSGTRNNEQFF. The CDR3 nucleotides read TGTGCCAGCAGCCCCAGCGGGACTCGTAACAATGAGCAGTTCTTC.

The chain employs TRBV6-5 and TRBJ1-2; 9 bases agree with TRBD1. CDR3 length: 15 amino acids. CDR1 is MNHEY and CDR2 is SVGAGI in the germline V gene. Germline trimming cut 5 bases from V and 7 bases from J; bases unmatched to any gene: 11. As DNA, the CDR3 is TGTGCCAGCAGTAACCGGGACAGGGTAGAGAGTGGCTACACCTTC. The encoded protein is CASSNRDRVESGYTF.

This clone occurred once. J is TRBJ1-1 and V is TRBV6-5; D perhaps matches TRBD1 (6 bases). The germline CDR1 and CDR2 sequences are MNHEY and SVGAGI. V dropped 7 bases and J dropped 0 bases, with 9 bases sitting between them. There are 13 residues in the CDR3. The CDR3 loop is CASKRGMNTEAFF. CDR3 DNA sequence: TGTGCCAGCAAGAGGGGGATGAACACTGAAGCTTTCTTT.

This chain links TRBV7-8 with TRBJ1-6, with 11 bases fitting TRBD1. Trimming cost V 5 bases and J 6 bases; bases outside gene matches: 9. Germline V CDR1 and CDR2: SGHVS, FQNEAQ. This CDR3 has 17 amino acids. CDR3 nucleotides: TGTGCCAGCAGCCTCCTCTCGGGACAGGGGGTTAATTCACCCCTCCACTTT. This codes for CASSLLSGQGVNSPLHF.

The chain is built from TRBV4-2 and TRBJ2-1, with TRBD2 identical over 8 bases. Trimming took 0 bases from V and 6 from J; bases not matched to a gene: 13. Germline loops: CDR1 LGHNA, CDR2 YNFKEQ. The CDR3 consists of 18 residues. For the CDR3, the DNA is TGTGCCAGCAGCCAAGATACATTCGGTGGCGGGGGGTCCAATGAGCAGTTCTTC. It yields the protein CASSQDTFGGGGSNEQFF.

Of note for this clone: Germline and junction disagree at one end, which may indicate a read error. CDR3 nucleotide sequence: TGTGCTAGCAGCTTTAGCGGGAGCTCCTACAATGAGCAGTTCTTC. Translating it yields CASSFSGSSYNEQFF. The chain employs TRBV7-7 and TRBJ2-1, with 9 bases lining up with TRBD2. CDR3 length equals 15 residues. The germline V gene has CDR1 SSHAT and CDR2 FNYEAQ (reference sequence).

The rearrangement uses TRBV10-3 and TRBJ1-1; D not resolved. The CDR3 has 13 residues. V was pared by 3 bases and J by 5 bases, with 10 bases between. Germline V gives CDR1 ENHRY, CDR2 SYGVKD. CDR3 nucleotides: TGTGCCATCAGTGATATGGGAGGAACTGAAGCTTTCTTT. The encoded protein is CAISDMGGTEAFF.

The rearrangement links TRBV30 to TRBJ1-1; tentative D call: TRBD1 (5 bases). This CDR3 is built from 13 residues. Germline V gene sequence: CDR1 GTSNPN, CDR2 SVGIG (reference sequence). V was cut by 1 base and J by 2 bases, with 8 bases left in between. CDR3 bases: TGTGCCTGGAGTGCCGACAGTAACACTGAAGCTTTCTTT. The encoded protein is CAWSADSNTEAFF.

This clone has more than one count but fewer than ten. The V gene is TRBV24-1, the J gene TRBJ2-1; 10 bases align to TRBD2. The CDR3 is made up of 17 amino acids. Unmatched junction bases numbered 9, after V lost 5 bases and J lost 3 bases. Germline CDR1 reads KGHDR; CDR2 reads SFDVKD. The CDR3 region is CATSALPGLADYNEQFF. CDR3 bases: TGTGCCACCAGTGCCCTCCCCGGACTAGCGGACTACAATGAGCAGTTCTTC.

The J gene is TRBJ1-2, the V gene TRBV5-6, with D possibly TRBD1 on 5 matching bases. Germline CDR1 SGHDT, CDR2 YYEEEE. V was pared by 0 bases and J by 3 bases, with 15 bases between. The CDR3 runs to 16 residues. In DNA form, the CDR3 reads TGTGCCAGCAGCTTGGTTAGGCAGGGTGGGGACTATGGCTACACCTTC. The encoded protein is CASSLVRQGGDYGYTF.

The genes are TRBV28 and TRBJ2-7, with no clear D. Per germline, CDR1 MDHEN and CDR2 SYDVKM. V dropped 2 bases and J dropped 0 bases, with 11 bases sitting between them. The CDR3 is 15 amino acids. The CDR3 reads CASSLGGSSSYEQYF. The CDR3 DNA follows: TGTGCCAGCAGTTTAGGCGGCTCGAGCTCCTACGAGCAGTACTTC.

This clone was counted between two and nine times. The rearrangement links TRBV5-1 to TRBJ1-1; 8 nucleotides line up with TRBD1. V trimming: 0 bases; J trimming: 8 bases; junction bases outside the gene matches: 9. Germline V gene sequence: CDR1 SGHRS, CDR2 YFSETQ. This CDR3 is built from 15 residues. CDR3 nucleotides: TGCGCCAGCAGCTTGGATGGCAGGGGGCAGGGGGAAGCTTTCTTT. Amino acid sequence: CASSLDGRGQGEAFF. Drawing the rest from reference TRBV5-1 and TRBJ1-1, the complete variable domain is KAGVTQTPRYLIKTRGQQVTLSCSPISGHRSVSWYQQTPGQGLQFLFEYFSETQRNKGNFPGRFSGRQFSNSRSEMNVSTLELGDSALYLCASSLDGRGQGEAFFGQGTRLTVV.

This clone was seen only a few times. Other nucleotide sequences in the sample specify the same CDR3. This chain joins TRBV30 and TRBJ1-1; D is ambiguous. The CDR3 sequence is 13 residues long. V lost 0 bases and J 1 base, leaving 6 bases between the germline ends. Germline CDR1 reads GTSNPN; CDR2 reads SVGIG (reference sequence). For the CDR3, the DNA is TGTGCCTGGAGTGTTGGGCGGAACACTGAAGCTTTCTTT. Its protein product is CAWSVGRNTEAFF.

The chain couples TRBV18 to TRBJ1-6, with D unresolved. V was trimmed by 5 bases and J by 5 bases, leaving 10 bases between them. Germline-derived CDR1 and CDR2 are KGHSH and LQKENI. This CDR3 comprises 14 residues. CDR3 residues: CASSESSHNSPLHF. CDR3 nucleotide sequence: TGTGCCAGCTCAGAGTCGTCCCATAATTCACCCCTCCACTTT.

CDR3 DNA sequence: TGTGCCAGCAAAGAAGGGAGCTCCTATAATTCACCCCTCCACTTT. Its translation: CASKEGSSYNSPLHF. This rearrangement joins TRBV27 to TRBJ1-6, with D unclear. V lost 7 bases, J lost 0 bases, and 10 bases lay in between. CDR3 length: 15 residues. Looked up from germline, CDR1 is MNHEY and CDR2 is SMNVEV (reference sequence).

The chain carries TRBV7-2 and TRBJ1-5; TRBD1 might be the D (6 bases). Looked up from germline, CDR1 is SGHTA and CDR2 is FQGNSA. The length of the CDR3 is 15 residues. Trimming left V 1 base short and J 9 bases short, with 16 bases between. CDR3 DNA: TGTGCCAGCAGCTTAGAGCCAGGGGCCAAGGGGCCCCAGCATTTT. Translation: CASSLEPGAKGPQHF.

This sequence joins TRBV10-1 and TRBJ2-2; 7 nucleotides agree with TRBD2. The V gene's germline CDR1 is WNHNN and CDR2 SYGVQD (reference sequence). Trimming cost V 3 bases and J 5 bases; bases outside gene matches: 6. CDR3 length: 15 residues. The CDR3 protein is CASSDNGRRTGELFF. The CDR3 DNA sequence: TGCGCCAGCAGTGATAACGGGAGGCGAACCGGGGAGCTGTTTTTT.